A selection of T cell receptor beta chains follows, all from one sample in a study of brain T cells in children with intractable seizures. Assay used: immunoSEQ multiplex PCR; TCRdb lists only in-frame clones, some missing. The top ten clones hold around 5.9% of a sample with about 41,000 clones, 75% to 95% of them seen once. The starting material was peripheral blood, obtained at surgery. The receptor set was obtained from a girl aged 2-10 years with tuberous sclerosis and intractable seizures. CDR3s include the opening cysteine and the closing phenylalanine or tryptophan. A D gene is named only where the DNA matches it firmly. Clone size appears in some rows only: once, few, many, or a class for an expanded clone.

j_gene | v_gene | d_gene | abundance | len | CDR3nt | CDR3aa
TRBJ2-3 | TRBV6-2/TRBV6-3 | NA | NA | 14 | TGTGCCAGCAGTTACGATTTGGGCACAGATACGCAGTATTTT | CASSYDLGTDTQYF
TRBJ1-5 | TRBV7-2 | TRBD1 | NA | 16 | TGTGCCAGCACCTGGACAGGGGCCACTAGCAATCAGCCCCAGCATTTT | CASTWTGATSNQPQHF
TRBJ1-5 | TRBV4-1 | NA | NA | 14 | TGCGCCAGCAGCCAAGGTGGGCGCGATCAGCCCCAGCATTTT | CASSQGGRDQPQHF
TRBJ1-2 | TRBV19 | TRBD1 | NA | 16 | TGTGCCAGCGGGACAGGGGGCGCGAGGTGGAACTATGGCTACACCTTC | CASGTGGARWNYGYTF
TRBJ1-2 | TRBV9 | NA | NA | 15 | TGTGCCAGCAGCGTAGGAAGAGGGATGGGCTATGGCTACACCTTC | CASSVGRGMGYGYTF
TRBJ1-5 | TRBV19 | TRBD1 | NA | 16 | TGTGCCAGTAGTACCGGGACAGGTACTAGCAATCAGCCCCAGCATTTT | CASSTGTGTSNQPQHF
TRBJ1-1 | TRBV27 | NA | NA | 15 | TGTGCCAGCAGAAACCAGGCGGGGGGGGACACTGAAGCTTTCTTT | CASRNQAGGDTEAFF
TRBJ1-5 | TRBV6-2/TRBV6-3 | NA | NA | 13 | TGTGCCAGCAGCGACAAGAGCCGAACGCCCCAGCATTTT | CASSDKSRTPQHF
TRBJ1-2 | TRBV6-5 | TRBD1 | NA | 14 | TGTGCCAGTACTCCGGACAGGGGGCTCTATGGCTACACCTTC | CASTPDRGLYGYTF
TRBJ2-1 | TRBV12-3/TRBV12-4 | NA | NA | 13 | TGTGCCAGCAGTTTAAGTCTCGAGAATGAGCAGTTCTTC | CASSLSLENEQFF
TRBJ2-3 | TRBV3-1/TRBV3-2 | TRBD2 | NA | 17 | TGTGCCAGCAGCCAGACTACTAGCGGGGCGAACACAGATACGCAGTATTTT | CASSQTTSGANTDTQYF
TRBJ1-2 | TRBV29-1 | TRBD1 | NA | 18 | TGCAGCGTTGAAACGTGGCAGGGGGCGAATAGGGTAAACTATGGCTACACCTTC | CSVETWQGANRVNYGYTF
TRBJ1-1 | TRBV7-2 | NA | once | 15 | TGTGCCAGCAGCTTTTCAGGGACGATGAACACTGAAGCTTTCTTT | CASSFSGTMNTEAFF
TRBJ1-2 | TRBV27 | TRBD1 | NA | 15 | TGTGCCAGCAGTTTAAACCCGACAGGGGGATATGGCTACACCTTC | CASSLNPTGGYGYTF
TRBJ2-5 | TRBV4-2 | NA | NA | 14 | TGTGCCAGCAGCCAAGATCCGATTCAAGAGACCCAGTACTTC | CASSQDPIQETQYF
TRBJ1-2 | TRBV4-1 | TRBD1 | NA | 19 | TGCGCCAGCAGCCCCGGATCGGGCATTAAGACAGGGAGTTACTATGGCTACACCTTC | CASSPGSGIKTGSYYGYTF
TRBJ1-2 | TRBV11-1 | NA | once | 12 | TGTGCCAGCAGCCTAAAGGGGCTTGGCTACACCTTC | CASSLKGLGYTF
TRBJ1-6 | TRBV2 | NA | NA | 15 | TGTGCCAGCAGTGAGTGGGGGCTGGGGAATTCACCCCTCCACTTT | CASSEWGLGNSPLHF
TRBJ2-1 | TRBV24-1 | NA | NA | 16 | TGTGCCACCAGTGACCCTCAGGGTAGCTCCTACAATGAGCAGTTCTTC | CATSDPQGSSYNEQFF
TRBJ2-1 | TRBV15 | TRBD1 | once | 16 | TGTGCCACCAGCAGGGGACCGGGACAGGGGGCTGATGAGCAGTTCTTC | CATSRGPGQGADEQFF
TRBJ2-5 | TRBV6-1 | NA | NA | 13 | TGTGCCAGCAGTGATATGCTCCAAGAGACCCAGTACTTC | CASSDMLQETQYF
TRBJ1-1 | TRBV30 | TRBD1 | NA | 16 | TGTGCCTCGACAGGGGGCCCCGGACTTTTATTTAACCCCGCTTTCTTT | CASTGGPGLLFNPAFF